Listed below are T cell receptor beta chains from one sample, sequenced in a study of siplizumab effects on memory and regulatory T cells. TCRdb's table, derived via immunoSEQ multiplex PCR, lists solely in-frame clones and lacks some. This sample yields tens of thousands of clones, of which around 97% are seen a single time; 0.025% to 0.035% belongs to the top ten. Sequencing used naive CD4+ T cells sorted from blood. These receptors came from a human donor in good health. CDR3s include the opening cysteine and the closing phenylalanine or tryptophan. D genes are given only for firm matches. The size field is filled for only some rows; it gives once, few, many or a size class.

j_call: TRBJ1-6
clone_size: .
d_call: TRBD1
v_call: TRBV5-1
cdr3_nt: TGCGCCAGCAGCCCGTCAAGGACAGGGACGTCACCCCTCCACTTT
cdr3_aa: CASSPSRTGTSPLHF

j_call: TRBJ1-2
clone_size: .
d_call: .
v_call: TRBV5-1
cdr3_nt: TGCGCCAGCGGACCTGGGGGGGAGACCGCTAATGGCTACACCTTC
cdr3_aa: CASGPGGETANGYTF

j_call: TRBJ1-5
clone_size: .
d_call: TRBD1
v_call: TRBV19
cdr3_nt: TGTGCCAGTAGTTCGGGACAGGCCGATACCTTTAGGCAGCCCCAGCATTTT
cdr3_aa: CASSSGQADTFRQPQHF

j_call: TRBJ1-5
clone_size: .
d_call: TRBD1
v_call: TRBV4-1
cdr3_nt: TGCGCCAGCAGCCAAGATCGACAGGGCTATCAGCCCCAGCATTTT
cdr3_aa: CASSQDRQGYQPQHF

j_call: TRBJ2-3
clone_size: once
d_call: .
v_call: TRBV25-1
cdr3_nt: TGTGCCAGCAGTGAATCGGGATCGTACACAGATACGCAGTATTTT
cdr3_aa: CASSESGSYTDTQYF

j_call: TRBJ2-1
clone_size: .
d_call: TRBD2
v_call: TRBV19
cdr3_nt: TGTGCCAGTAGCCCCGCCCGGACTAGCATCGGGAATGAGCAGTTCTTC
cdr3_aa: CASSPARTSIGNEQFF

j_call: TRBJ2-3
clone_size: .
d_call: TRBD2
v_call: TRBV10-3
cdr3_nt: TGTGCCACCTCCAAGGGTAGCGGGGGCCCAACAGATACGCAGTATTTT
cdr3_aa: CATSKGSGGPTDTQYF

j_call: TRBJ1-5
clone_size: .
d_call: .
v_call: TRBV28
cdr3_nt: TGTGCCAGCAGTTTAGGTAGTCAGCCCCAGCATTTT
cdr3_aa: CASSLGSQPQHF

j_call: TRBJ1-2
clone_size: .
d_call: TRBD1
v_call: TRBV5-1
cdr3_nt: TGCGCCAGCAGCCCCTATGGGACAGGGATTTATGGCTACACCTTC
cdr3_aa: CASSPYGTGIYGYTF

j_call: TRBJ2-2
clone_size: .
d_call: TRBD1
v_call: TRBV10-3
cdr3_nt: TGTGCCATCACTCAGGGACAGGGGGTGACCGGGGAGCTGTTTTTT
cdr3_aa: CAITQGQGVTGELFF

j_call: TRBJ2-1
clone_size: .
d_call: TRBD2
v_call: TRBV9
cdr3_nt: TGTGCCAGCAGCGTAGGGACTAGCGGGGGGAACAATGAGCAGTTCTTC
cdr3_aa: CASSVGTSGGNNEQFF

j_call: TRBJ1-1
clone_size: .
d_call: .
v_call: TRBV5-1
cdr3_nt: TGCGCCAGCAGCTCCCCTGGGGGGACTGAAGCTTTCTTT
cdr3_aa: CASSSPGGTEAFF

j_call: TRBJ2-4
clone_size: .
d_call: .
v_call: TRBV4-1
cdr3_nt: TGCGCCAGCAGCCAGCAGGGTTCCTTACTACTAGCCAAAAACATTCAGTACTTC
cdr3_aa: CASSQQGSLLLAKNIQYF

j_call: TRBJ2-7
clone_size: .
d_call: .
v_call: TRBV9
cdr3_nt: TGTGCCAGCAGCGTAGACAGCTCCTACGAGCAGTACTTC
cdr3_aa: CASSVDSSYEQYF

j_call: TRBJ2-7
clone_size: .
d_call: TRBD1
v_call: TRBV6-1
cdr3_nt: TGTGCCAGCAGGGGGACAGGGGGTTCCTACGAGCAGTACTTC
cdr3_aa: CASRGTGGSYEQYF

j_call: TRBJ2-2
clone_size: once
d_call: .
v_call: TRBV11-3
cdr3_nt: TGTGCCAGCAGCGTACACGGCGGGGAGCTGTTTTTT
cdr3_aa: CASSVHGGELFF

j_call: TRBJ1-3
clone_size: .
d_call: TRBD1
v_call: TRBV19
cdr3_nt: TGTGCCAGTAGTGCCCGACAGGGATACACCATATATTTT
cdr3_aa: CASSARQGYTIYF

j_call: TRBJ2-7
clone_size: .
d_call: TRBD1
v_call: TRBV19
cdr3_nt: TGTGCCAGTAGTGCAAGACAGGGCCTCTACGAGCAGTACTTC
cdr3_aa: CASSARQGLYEQYF

j_call: TRBJ2-4
clone_size: .
d_call: .
v_call: TRBV15
cdr3_nt: TGTGCCACCAGCAGGGACCCGGGGTCCCAGTACTTC
cdr3_aa: CATSRDPGSQYF

j_call: TRBJ2-3
clone_size: once
d_call: TRBD2
v_call: TRBV7-2
cdr3_nt: TGTGCCAGCAGCTTTGTCCCCTCTCTAGCGGGGGGGGTAACAGATACGCAGTATTTT
cdr3_aa: CASSFVPSLAGGVTDTQYF

j_call: TRBJ2-7
clone_size: few
d_call: TRBD1
v_call: TRBV10-1
cdr3_nt: TGCGCCAGCAGTGACCCCGGGACAGGGACCTACGAGCAGTACTTC
cdr3_aa: CASSDPGTGTYEQYF

j_call: TRBJ1-2
clone_size: .
d_call: .
v_call: TRBV5-3
cdr3_nt: TGTGCCAGAAGCTTGCAAGGGGACCCTAACTATGGCTACACCTTC
cdr3_aa: CARSLQGDPNYGYTF

j_call: TRBJ2-2
clone_size: .
d_call: TRBD2
v_call: TRBV7-6
cdr3_nt: TGTGCCAGCAGCGCCCGACTAGCGGGGGCCCCAACGAACACCGGGGAGCTGTTTTTT
cdr3_aa: CASSARLAGAPTNTGELFF

j_call: TRBJ1-2
clone_size: once
d_call: .
v_call: TRBV20-1
cdr3_nt: TGCAGTGCTAGAGAGTCGCTGACAGGAACCTTC
cdr3_aa: CSARESLTGTF

j_call: TRBJ2-7
clone_size: .
d_call: .
v_call: TRBV7-2
cdr3_nt: TGTGCCAGCAGCCTCTCCAAGGGTAGCTCCGAGCAGTACTTC
cdr3_aa: CASSLSKGSSEQYF

j_call: TRBJ1-6
clone_size: .
d_call: .
v_call: TRBV28
cdr3_nt: TGTGCCAGCAACAATGACAATTCACCCCTCCACTTT
cdr3_aa: CASNNDNSPLHF

j_call: TRBJ1-2
clone_size: .
d_call: .
v_call: TRBV15
cdr3_nt: TGTGCCACCAGCAGAGATCCGACAGGACCTGGCTACACCTTC
cdr3_aa: CATSRDPTGPGYTF

j_call: TRBJ2-1
clone_size: .
d_call: TRBD2
v_call: TRBV5-1
cdr3_nt: TGCGCCAGCAGCGCGCGGGGGGCCCAAGCGTCCTACAATGAGCAGTTCTTC
cdr3_aa: CASSARGAQASYNEQFF

j_call: TRBJ2-7
clone_size: .
d_call: TRBD2
v_call: TRBV5-1
cdr3_nt: TGCGCCAGCAGCGCCCTAGCGGGGGGGCCGGGGGAGCAGTACTTC
cdr3_aa: CASSALAGGPGEQYF

j_call: TRBJ2-3
clone_size: .
d_call: .
v_call: TRBV7-2
cdr3_nt: TGTGCCAGCAGCCACACAGATACGCAGTATTTT
cdr3_aa: CASSHTDTQYF

j_call: TRBJ1-1
clone_size: once
d_call: .
v_call: TRBV4-2
cdr3_nt: TGTGCCAGCAGCTTCGGGGGCAGCCAGAACACTGAAGCTTTCTTT
cdr3_aa: CASSFGGSQNTEAFF

j_call: TRBJ2-3
clone_size: .
d_call: .
v_call: TRBV7-7
cdr3_nt: TGTGCCAGCAGCTTAACAACCGGGGCAGATACGCAGTATTTT
cdr3_aa: CASSLTTGADTQYF

j_call: TRBJ2-7
clone_size: .
d_call: TRBD1
v_call: TRBV4-1
cdr3_nt: TGCGCCAGCAGGAATATTGGGACAGCCTACGAGCAGTACTTC
cdr3_aa: CASRNIGTAYEQYF

j_call: TRBJ1-1
clone_size: .
d_call: TRBD1
v_call: TRBV6-6
cdr3_nt: TGTGCCAGCAGTCATCGACAGGGGGCTGAAGCTTTCTTT
cdr3_aa: CASSHRQGAEAFF

j_call: TRBJ1-1
clone_size: .
d_call: .
v_call: TRBV9
cdr3_nt: TGTGCCAGCAGCCCCGTGGGTGGTTGGACTGAAGCTTTCTTT
cdr3_aa: CASSPVGGWTEAFF

j_call: TRBJ2-7
clone_size: .
d_call: .
v_call: TRBV5-1
cdr3_nt: TGCGCCAGCAGCTTGGCCGCAGGGGTCGAGCAGTACTTC
cdr3_aa: CASSLAAGVEQYF

j_call: TRBJ2-5
clone_size: .
d_call: .
v_call: TRBV30
cdr3_nt: TGTGCCTGGAGTGTGAGTGGCTCGGCGACCCAGTACTTC
cdr3_aa: CAWSVSGSATQYF

j_call: TRBJ1-5
clone_size: .
d_call: .
v_call: TRBV28
cdr3_nt: TGTGCCAGCAGTTTATCCGGGGTAATGGAGCCCCAGCATTTT
cdr3_aa: CASSLSGVMEPQHF

j_call: TRBJ2-7
clone_size: .
d_call: .
v_call: TRBV9
cdr3_nt: TGTGCCAGCAGCACCCAGGTAGGCTACGAGCAGTACTTC
cdr3_aa: CASSTQVGYEQYF

j_call: TRBJ2-1
clone_size: .
d_call: .
v_call: TRBV6-5
cdr3_nt: TGTGCCAGCCGCAAGGGGGGGCTGAATGAGCAGTTCTTC
cdr3_aa: CASRKGGLNEQFF